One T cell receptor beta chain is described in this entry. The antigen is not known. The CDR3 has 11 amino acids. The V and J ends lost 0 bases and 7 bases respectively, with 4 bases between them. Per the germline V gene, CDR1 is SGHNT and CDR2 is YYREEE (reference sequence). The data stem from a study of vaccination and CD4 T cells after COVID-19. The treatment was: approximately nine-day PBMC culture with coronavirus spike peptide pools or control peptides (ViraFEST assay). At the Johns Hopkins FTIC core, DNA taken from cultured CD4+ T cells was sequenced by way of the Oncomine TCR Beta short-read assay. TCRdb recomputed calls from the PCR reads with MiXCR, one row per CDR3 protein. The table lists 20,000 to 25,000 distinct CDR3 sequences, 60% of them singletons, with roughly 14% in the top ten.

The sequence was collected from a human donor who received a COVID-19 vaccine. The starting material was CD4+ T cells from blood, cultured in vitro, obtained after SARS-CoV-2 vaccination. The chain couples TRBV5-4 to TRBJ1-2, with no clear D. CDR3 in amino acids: CASSLAGGYTF. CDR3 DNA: TGTGCCAGCAGCTTGGCCGGTGGCTACACCTTC.